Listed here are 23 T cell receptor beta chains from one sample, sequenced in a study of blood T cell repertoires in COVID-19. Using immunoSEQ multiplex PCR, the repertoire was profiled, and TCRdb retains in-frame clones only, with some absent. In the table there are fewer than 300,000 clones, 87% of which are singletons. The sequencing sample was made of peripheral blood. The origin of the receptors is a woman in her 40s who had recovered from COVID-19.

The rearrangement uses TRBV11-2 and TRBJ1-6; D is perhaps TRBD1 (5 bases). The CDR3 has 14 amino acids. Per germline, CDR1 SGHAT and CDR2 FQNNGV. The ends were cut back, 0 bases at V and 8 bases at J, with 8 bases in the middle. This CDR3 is CASSLDRGYSPLHF. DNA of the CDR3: TGTGCCAGCAGCTTAGATCGGGGGTATTCACCCCTCCACTTT.

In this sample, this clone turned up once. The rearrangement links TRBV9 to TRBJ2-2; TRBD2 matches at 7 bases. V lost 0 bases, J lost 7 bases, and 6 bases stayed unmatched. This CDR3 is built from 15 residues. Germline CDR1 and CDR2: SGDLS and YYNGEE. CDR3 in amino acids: CASSVVPAGHGELFF. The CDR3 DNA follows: TGTGCCAGCAGCGTAGTGCCAGCGGGGCACGGGGAGCTGTTTTTT. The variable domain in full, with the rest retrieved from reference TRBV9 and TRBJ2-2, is DSGVTQTPKHLITATGQRVTLRCSPRSGDLSVYWYQQSLDQGLQFLIQYYNGEERAKGNILERFSAQQFPDLHSELNLSSLELGDSALYFCASSVVPAGHGELFFGEGSRLTVL.

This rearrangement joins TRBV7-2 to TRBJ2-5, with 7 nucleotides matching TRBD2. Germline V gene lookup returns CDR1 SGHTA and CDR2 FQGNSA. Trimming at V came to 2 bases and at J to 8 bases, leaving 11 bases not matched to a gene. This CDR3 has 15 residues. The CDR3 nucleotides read TGTGCCAGCAGCTTACTGGGGGGGATGAGGGCAACCCAGTACTTC. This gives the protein CASSLLGGMRATQYF. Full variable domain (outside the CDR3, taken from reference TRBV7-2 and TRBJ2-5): GAGVSQSPSNKVTEKGKDVELRCDPISGHTALYWYRQSLGQGLEFLIYFQGNSAPDKSGLPSDRFSAERTGGSVSTLTIQRTQQEDSAVYLCASSLLGGMRATQYFGPGTRLLVL.

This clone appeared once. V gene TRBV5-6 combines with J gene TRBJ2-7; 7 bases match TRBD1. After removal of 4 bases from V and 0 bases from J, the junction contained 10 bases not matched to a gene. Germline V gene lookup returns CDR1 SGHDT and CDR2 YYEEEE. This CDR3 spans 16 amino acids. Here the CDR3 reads CASSRGPGAISYEQYF. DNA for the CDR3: TGTGCCAGCAGCAGGGGGCCAGGGGCCATCTCCTACGAGCAGTACTTC.

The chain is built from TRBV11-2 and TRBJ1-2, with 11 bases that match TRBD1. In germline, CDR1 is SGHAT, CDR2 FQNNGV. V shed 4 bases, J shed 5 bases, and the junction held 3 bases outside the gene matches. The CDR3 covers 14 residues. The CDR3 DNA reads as TGTGCCAGCAGCTCTGGACAGGGGGCGTATGGCTACACCTTC. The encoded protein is CASSSGQGAYGYTF.

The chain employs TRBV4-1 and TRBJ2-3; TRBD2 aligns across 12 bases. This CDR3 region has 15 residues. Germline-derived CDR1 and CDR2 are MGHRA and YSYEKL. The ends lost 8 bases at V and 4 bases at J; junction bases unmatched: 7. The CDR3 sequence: CASDPSGGAPDTQYF. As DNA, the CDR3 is TGCGCCAGCGACCCTAGCGGGGGGGCCCCAGATACGCAGTATTTT.

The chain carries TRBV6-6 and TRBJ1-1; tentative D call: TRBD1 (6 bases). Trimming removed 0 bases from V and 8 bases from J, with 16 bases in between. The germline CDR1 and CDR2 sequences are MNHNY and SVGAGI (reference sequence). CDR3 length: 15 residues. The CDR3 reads CASSYSGDRQVEAFF. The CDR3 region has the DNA TGTGCCAGCAGTTACTCGGGGGACCGACAGGTCGAAGCTTTCTTT.

CDR3 in DNA: TGTGCCAGCAGCCCTAGGGGTGGAAACACCATATATTTT. Protein: CASSPRGGNTIYF. V is TRBV3-1 (or the pseudogene TRBV3-2) and J is TRBJ1-3; D may be TRBD1 (5 bases). The CDR3 runs to 13 residues. The V end lost 4 bases, the J end lost 3 bases, and 7 bases lay between the germline ends. Per the germline V gene, CDR1 is LGHDT and CDR2 is YNNKEL (reference sequence).

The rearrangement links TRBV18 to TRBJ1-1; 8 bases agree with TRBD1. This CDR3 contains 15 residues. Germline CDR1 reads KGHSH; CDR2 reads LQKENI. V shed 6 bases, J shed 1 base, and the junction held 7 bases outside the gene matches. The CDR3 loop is CASSRTGGENTEAFF. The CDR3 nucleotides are TGTGCCAGCTCTCGAACAGGGGGGGAGAACACTGAAGCTTTCTTT.

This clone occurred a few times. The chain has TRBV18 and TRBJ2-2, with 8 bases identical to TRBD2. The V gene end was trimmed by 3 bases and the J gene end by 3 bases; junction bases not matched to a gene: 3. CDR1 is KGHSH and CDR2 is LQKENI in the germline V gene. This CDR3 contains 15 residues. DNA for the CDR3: TGTGCCAGCTCACCGACTAGCGAGGACACCGGGGAGCTGTTTTTT. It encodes CASSPTSEDTGELFF. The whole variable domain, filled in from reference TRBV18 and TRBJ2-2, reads NAGVMQNPRHLVRRRGQEARLRCSPMKGHSHVYWYRQLPEEGLKFMVYLQKENIIDESGMPKERFSAEFPKEGPSILRIQQVVRGDSAAYFCASSPTSEDTGELFFGEGSRLTVL.

CDR3 in amino acids: CASSARDWNEKLFF. The CDR3 DNA reads as TGTGCCAGCAGCGCCCGGGACTGGAATGAAAAACTGTTTTTT. The chain is built from TRBV9 and TRBJ1-4; TRBD1 might be the D (5 bases). Germline values: CDR1 SGDLS, CDR2 YYNGEE. This CDR3 comprises 14 residues. The V end lost 3 bases, the J end lost 5 bases, and 11 bases lay between the germline ends.

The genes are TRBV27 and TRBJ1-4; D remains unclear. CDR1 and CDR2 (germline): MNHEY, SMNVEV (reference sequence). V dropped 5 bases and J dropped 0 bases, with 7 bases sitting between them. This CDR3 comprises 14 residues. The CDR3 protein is CASSPRATNEKLFF. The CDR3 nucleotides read TGTGCCAGCAGTCCCCGTGCAACTAATGAAAAACTGTTTTTT.

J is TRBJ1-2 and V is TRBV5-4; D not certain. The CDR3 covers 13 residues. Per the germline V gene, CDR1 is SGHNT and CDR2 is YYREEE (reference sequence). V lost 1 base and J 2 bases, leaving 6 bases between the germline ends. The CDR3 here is CASSLPVNYGYTF. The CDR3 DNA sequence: TGTGCCAGCAGCTTGCCAGTAAACTATGGCTACACCTTC.

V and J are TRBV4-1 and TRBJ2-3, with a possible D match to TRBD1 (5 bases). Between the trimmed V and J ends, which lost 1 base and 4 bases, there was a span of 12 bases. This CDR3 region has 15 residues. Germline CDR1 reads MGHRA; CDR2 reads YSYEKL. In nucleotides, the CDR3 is TGCGCCAGCAGCCAAGGGGGCCTTGGCCCAGATACGCAGTATTTT. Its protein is CASSQGGLGPDTQYF.

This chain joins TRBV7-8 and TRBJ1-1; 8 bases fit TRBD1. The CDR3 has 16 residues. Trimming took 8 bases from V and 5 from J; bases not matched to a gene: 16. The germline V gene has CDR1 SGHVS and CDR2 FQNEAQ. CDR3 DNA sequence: TGTGCCAGCCACGACGTCAGGGGGCGCGAAGTAACTGAAGCTTTCTTT. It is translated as CASHDVRGREVTEAFF.

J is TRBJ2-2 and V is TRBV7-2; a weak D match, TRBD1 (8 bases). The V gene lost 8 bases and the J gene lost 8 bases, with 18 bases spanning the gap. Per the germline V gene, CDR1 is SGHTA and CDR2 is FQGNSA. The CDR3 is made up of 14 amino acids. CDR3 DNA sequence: TGTGCCAGCCGACAGGGGAGGGAACCGGGGGAGCTGTTTTTT. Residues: CASRQGREPGELFF.

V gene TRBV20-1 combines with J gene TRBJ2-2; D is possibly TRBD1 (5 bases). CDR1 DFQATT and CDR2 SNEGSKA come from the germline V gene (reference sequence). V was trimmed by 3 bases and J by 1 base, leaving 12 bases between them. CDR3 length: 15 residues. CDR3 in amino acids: CSASGRERNTGELFF. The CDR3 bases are TGCAGTGCTAGTGGCAGGGAACGGAACACCGGGGAGCTGTTTTTT.

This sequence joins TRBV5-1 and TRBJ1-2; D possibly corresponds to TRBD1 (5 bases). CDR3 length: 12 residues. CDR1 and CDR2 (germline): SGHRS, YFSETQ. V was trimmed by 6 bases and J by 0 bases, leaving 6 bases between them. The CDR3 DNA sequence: TGCGCCAGCACAGGGCCTAACTATGGCTACACCTTC. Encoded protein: CASTGPNYGYTF.

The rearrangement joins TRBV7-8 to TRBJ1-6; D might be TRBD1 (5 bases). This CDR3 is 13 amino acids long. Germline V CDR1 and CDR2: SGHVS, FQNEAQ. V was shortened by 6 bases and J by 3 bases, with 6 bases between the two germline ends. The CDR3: CASRTVYNSPLHF. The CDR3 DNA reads TGTGCCAGCAGGACAGTCTATAATTCACCCCTCCACTTT.

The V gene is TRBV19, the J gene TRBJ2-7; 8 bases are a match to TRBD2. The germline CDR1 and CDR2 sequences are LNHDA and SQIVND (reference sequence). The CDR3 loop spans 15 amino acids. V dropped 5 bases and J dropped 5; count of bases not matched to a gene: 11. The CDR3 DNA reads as TGTGCCAGTAGTCTCGCGGGACTAGTGACTAACGAGCAGTACTTC. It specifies CASSLAGLVTNEQYF.

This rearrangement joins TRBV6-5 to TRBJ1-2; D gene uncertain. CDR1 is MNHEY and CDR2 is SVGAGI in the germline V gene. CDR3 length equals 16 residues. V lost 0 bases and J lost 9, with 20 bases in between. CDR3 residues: CASSYSGGVPERSYTF. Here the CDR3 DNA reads TGTGCCAGCAGTTACTCGGGAGGAGTGCCAGAGAGAAGCTACACCTTC.

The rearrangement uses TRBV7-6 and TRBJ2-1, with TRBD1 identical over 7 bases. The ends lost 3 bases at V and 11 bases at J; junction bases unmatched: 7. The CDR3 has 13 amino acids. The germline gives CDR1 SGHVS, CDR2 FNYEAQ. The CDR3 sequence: CASSLTWDSQQFF. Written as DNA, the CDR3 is TGTGCCAGCAGCTTGACCTGGGACAGTCAGCAGTTCTTC.

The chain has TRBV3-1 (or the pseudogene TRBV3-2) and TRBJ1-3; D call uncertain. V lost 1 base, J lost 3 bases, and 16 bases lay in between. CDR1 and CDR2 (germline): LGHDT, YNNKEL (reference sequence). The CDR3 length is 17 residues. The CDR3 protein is CASSQAPRVKNGNTIYF. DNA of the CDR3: TGTGCCAGCAGCCAAGCTCCCCGGGTGAAAAATGGAAACACCATATATTTT.